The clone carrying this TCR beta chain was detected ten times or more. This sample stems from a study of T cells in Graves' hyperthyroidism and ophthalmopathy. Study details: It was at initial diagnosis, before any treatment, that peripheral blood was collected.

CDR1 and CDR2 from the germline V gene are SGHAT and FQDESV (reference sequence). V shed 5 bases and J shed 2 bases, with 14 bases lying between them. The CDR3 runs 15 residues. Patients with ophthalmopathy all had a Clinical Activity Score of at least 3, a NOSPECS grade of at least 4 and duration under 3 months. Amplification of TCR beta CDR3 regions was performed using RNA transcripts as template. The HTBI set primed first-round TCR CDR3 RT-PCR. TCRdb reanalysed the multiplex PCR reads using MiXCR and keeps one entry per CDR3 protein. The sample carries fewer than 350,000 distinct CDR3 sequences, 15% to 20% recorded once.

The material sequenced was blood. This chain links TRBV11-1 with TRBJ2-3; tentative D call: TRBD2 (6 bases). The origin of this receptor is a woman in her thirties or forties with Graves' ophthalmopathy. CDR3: CASSPRRGNTDTQYF. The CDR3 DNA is TGTGCCAGCAGCCCACGACGCGGGAACACAGATACGCAGTATTTT.